This TCR beta chain derives from a study of blood T cell repertoires in COVID-19. Measured with immunoSEQ multiplex PCR; TCRdb has only the in-frame clones, and not every one. This sample carries 400,000 or so clones, around 90% of them seen once, and the ten largest clones take 0.75% to 0.85%. Germline CDR1 reads SEHNR; CDR2 reads FQNEAQ (reference sequence). The CDR3 has 16 amino acids. Trimming at V came to 1 base and at J to 4 bases, leaving 9 bases not matched to a gene. J is TRBJ2-7 and V is TRBV7-9, with 8 bases identical to TRBD2. The sequencing sample was made of peripheral blood. The TCR comes from a man in his late teens or twenties with COVID-19, enrolled during active disease. The CDR3 sequence is CASSLVAGGRSYEQYF. CDR3 nucleotide sequence: TGTGCCAGCAGCTTAGTGGCTGGCGGGAGGAGTTACGAGCAGTACTTC.